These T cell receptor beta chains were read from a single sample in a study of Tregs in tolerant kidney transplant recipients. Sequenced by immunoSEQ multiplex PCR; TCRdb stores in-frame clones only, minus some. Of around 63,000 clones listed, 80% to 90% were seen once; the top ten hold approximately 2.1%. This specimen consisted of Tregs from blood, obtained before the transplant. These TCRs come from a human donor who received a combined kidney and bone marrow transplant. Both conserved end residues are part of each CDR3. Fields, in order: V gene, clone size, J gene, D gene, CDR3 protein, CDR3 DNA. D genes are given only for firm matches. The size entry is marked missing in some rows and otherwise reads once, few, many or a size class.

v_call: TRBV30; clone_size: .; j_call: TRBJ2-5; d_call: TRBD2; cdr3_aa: CAWSVRLASRETQYF; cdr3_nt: TGTGCCTGGAGTGTTCGACTAGCGAGCCGAGAGACCCAGTACTTC
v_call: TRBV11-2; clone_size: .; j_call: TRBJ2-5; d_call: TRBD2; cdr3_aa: CASSAWTSQETQYF; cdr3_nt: TGTGCCAGCAGCGCCTGGACTAGCCAAGAGACCCAGTACTTC
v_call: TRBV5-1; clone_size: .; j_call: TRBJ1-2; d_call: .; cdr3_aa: CASSSDRSSFYGYTF; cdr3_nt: TGCGCCAGCTCGTCCGACAGGTCGTCCTTCTATGGCTACACCTTC
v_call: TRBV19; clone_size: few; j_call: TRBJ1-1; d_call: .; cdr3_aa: CASSIAGDTEAFF; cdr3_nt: TGTGCCAGTAGTATAGCGGGGGACACTGAAGCTTTCTTT
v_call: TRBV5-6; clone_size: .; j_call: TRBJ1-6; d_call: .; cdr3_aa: CASSPGWEPLHF; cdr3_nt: TGTGCCAGCAGCCCCGGTTGGGAGCCCCTCCACTTT
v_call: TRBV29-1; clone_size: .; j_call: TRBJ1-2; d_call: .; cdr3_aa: CSVALMVGAYGYTF; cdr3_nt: TGCAGCGTTGCTTTAATGGTCGGGGCCTATGGCTACACCTTC
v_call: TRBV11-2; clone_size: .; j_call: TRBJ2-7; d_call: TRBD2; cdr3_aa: CASSPGQLAGGLYEQYF; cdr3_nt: TGTGCCAGCAGCCCGGGACAACTAGCGGGAGGGCTCTACGAGCAGTACTTC
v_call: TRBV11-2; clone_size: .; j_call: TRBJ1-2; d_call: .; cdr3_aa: CASSLLGASGYTF; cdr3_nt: TGTGCCAGCAGCCTTCTGGGGGCGAGTGGCTACACCTTC
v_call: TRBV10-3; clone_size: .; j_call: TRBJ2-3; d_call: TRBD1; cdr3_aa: CAISTGTGGPDTQYF; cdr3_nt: TGTGCCATCAGTACAGGGACAGGGGGCCCAGATACGCAGTATTTT
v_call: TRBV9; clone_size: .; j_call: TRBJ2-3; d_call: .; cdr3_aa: CASSAVYDTQYF; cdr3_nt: TGTGCCAGCAGCGCTGTATACGATACGCAGTATTTT
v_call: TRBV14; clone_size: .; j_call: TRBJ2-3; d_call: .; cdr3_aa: CASSQSSQTQYF; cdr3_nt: TGTGCCAGCAGCCAATCCTCCCAAACGCAGTATTTT
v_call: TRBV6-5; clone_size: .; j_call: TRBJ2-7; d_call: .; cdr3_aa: CASSTTGPSYEQYF; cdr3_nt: TGTGCCAGCAGTACGACCGGGCCCTCCTACGAGCAGTACTTC
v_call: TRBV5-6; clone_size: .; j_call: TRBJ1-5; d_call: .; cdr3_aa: CASTLSLFRDSNQPQHF; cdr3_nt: TGTGCCAGCACCCTTTCGCTGTTTCGGGACAGCAATCAGCCCCAGCATTTT
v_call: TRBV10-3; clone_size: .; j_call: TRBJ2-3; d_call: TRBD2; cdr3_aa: CAGGAGGPHDTQYF; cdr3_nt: TGTGCCGGCGGAGCGGGGGGTCCTCACGATACGCAGTATTTT
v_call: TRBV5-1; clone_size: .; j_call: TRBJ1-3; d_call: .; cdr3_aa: CASSLAGAASGNTIYF; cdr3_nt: TGCGCCAGCAGCTTGGCCGGAGCCGCCTCTGGAAACACCATATATTTT
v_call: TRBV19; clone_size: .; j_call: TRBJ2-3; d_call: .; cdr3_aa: CASSIRDTYSTDTQYF; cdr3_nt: TGTGCCAGTAGTATCCGGGACACCTATAGCACAGATACGCAGTATTTT
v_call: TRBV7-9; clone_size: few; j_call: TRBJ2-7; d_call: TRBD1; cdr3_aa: CASRSDRGLGEQYF; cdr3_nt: TGTGCCAGCAGGTCCGACAGGGGTTTGGGCGAGCAGTACTTC
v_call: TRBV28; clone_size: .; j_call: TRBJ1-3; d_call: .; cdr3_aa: CASSPPAGRGNTIYF; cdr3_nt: TGTGCCAGCAGTCCGCCGGCGGGCCGAGGAAACACCATATATTTT
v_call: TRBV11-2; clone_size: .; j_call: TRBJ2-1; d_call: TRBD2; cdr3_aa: CASSKGTSGGDEQFF; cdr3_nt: TGTGCCAGCAGCAAAGGGACTAGCGGTGGGGATGAGCAGTTCTTC
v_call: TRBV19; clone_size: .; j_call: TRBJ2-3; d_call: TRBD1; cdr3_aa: CASSVGQTSDTQYF; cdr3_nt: TGTGCCAGTAGTGTGGGACAGACCTCTGATACGCAGTATTTT
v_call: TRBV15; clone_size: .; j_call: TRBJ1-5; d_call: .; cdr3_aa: CATSSGGLNQPQHF; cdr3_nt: TGTGCCACCAGCAGTGGGGGCCTCAATCAGCCCCAGCATTTT
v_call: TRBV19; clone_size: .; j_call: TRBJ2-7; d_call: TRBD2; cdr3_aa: CASSIDLTSDTEQYF; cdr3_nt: TGTGCCAGTAGTATAGATCTCACTAGCGACACAGAGCAGTACTTC
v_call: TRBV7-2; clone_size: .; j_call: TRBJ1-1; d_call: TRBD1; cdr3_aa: CASSPPGRTGVIEAFF; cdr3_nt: TGTGCCAGCAGCCCCCCGGGGAGGACAGGGGTTATTGAAGCTTTCTTT
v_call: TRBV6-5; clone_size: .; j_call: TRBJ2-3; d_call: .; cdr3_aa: CASSDRDQQYF; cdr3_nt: TGTGCCAGCAGTGACCGGGACCAGCAGTATTTT
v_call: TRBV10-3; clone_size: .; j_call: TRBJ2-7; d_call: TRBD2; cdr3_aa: CATGLAGGSVPYEQYF; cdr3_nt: TGTGCCACAGGACTAGCGGGAGGATCGGTCCCCTACGAGCAGTACTTC
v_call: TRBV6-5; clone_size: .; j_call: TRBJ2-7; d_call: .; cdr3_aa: CASSPQGQTYEQYF; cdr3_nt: TGTGCCAGCAGCCCGCAGGGGCAGACCTACGAGCAGTACTTC
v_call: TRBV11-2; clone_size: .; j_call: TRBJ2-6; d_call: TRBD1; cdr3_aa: CASSRRQGASGANVLTF; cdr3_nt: TGTGCCAGCAGCCGCCGACAGGGGGCTTCTGGGGCCAACGTCCTGACTTTC
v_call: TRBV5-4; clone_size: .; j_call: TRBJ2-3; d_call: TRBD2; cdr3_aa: CASSLGLAGFTDTQYF; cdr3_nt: TGTGCCAGCAGCTTGGGACTAGCGGGCTTCACAGATACGCAGTATTTT
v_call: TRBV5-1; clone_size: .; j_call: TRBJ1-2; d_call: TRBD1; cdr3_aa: CASSLAPQGGRHGYTF; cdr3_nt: TGCGCCAGCAGCTTGGCCCCACAGGGGGGTAGACATGGCTACACCTTC
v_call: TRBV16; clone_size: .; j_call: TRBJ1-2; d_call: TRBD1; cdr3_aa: CASRRDRANYGYTF; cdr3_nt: TGTGCCAGCAGACGGGACAGAGCTAACTATGGCTACACCTTC
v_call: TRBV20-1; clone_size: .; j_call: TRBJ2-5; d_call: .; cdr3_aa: CSVRRGETQYF; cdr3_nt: TGCAGTGTCCGGCGCGGGGAGACCCAGTACTTC
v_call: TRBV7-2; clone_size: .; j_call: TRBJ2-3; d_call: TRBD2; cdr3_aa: CASSSRTSGRTDTQYF; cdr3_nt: TGTGCCAGCAGCTCCCGGACTAGCGGGCGCACAGATACGCAGTATTTT
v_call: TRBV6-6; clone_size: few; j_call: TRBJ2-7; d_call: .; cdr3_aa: CASSYSSYEQYF; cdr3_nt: TGTGCCAGCAGTTATTCTTCCTACGAGCAGTACTTC
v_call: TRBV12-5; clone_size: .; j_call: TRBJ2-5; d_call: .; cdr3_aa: CASGLGGPWETQYF; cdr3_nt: TGTGCTAGTGGTTTAGGGGGGCCTTGGGAGACCCAGTACTTC
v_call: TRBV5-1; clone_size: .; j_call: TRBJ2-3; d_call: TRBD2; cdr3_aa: CASTGLAGSGGDTQYF; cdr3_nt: TGCGCCAGCACGGGACTAGCGGGATCGGGCGGGGACACGCAGTATTTT
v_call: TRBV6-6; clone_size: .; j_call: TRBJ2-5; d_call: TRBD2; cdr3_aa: CASSSEREGQETQYF; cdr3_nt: TGTGCCAGCAGTTCTGAGCGGGAGGGCCAAGAGACCCAGTACTTC
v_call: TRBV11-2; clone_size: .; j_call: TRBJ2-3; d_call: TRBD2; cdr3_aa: CASSPGPAGRDTQYF; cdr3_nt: TGTGCCAGCAGCCCCGGACCAGCGGGAAGAGATACGCAGTATTTT
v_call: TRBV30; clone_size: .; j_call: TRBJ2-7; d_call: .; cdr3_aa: CAWSSGRDRYEQYF; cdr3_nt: TGTGCCTGGAGCTCGGGCCGTGACCGATACGAGCAGTACTTC
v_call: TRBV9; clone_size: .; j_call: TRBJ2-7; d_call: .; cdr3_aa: CASSPRLGGYEQYF; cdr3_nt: TGTGCCAGCAGCCCACGACTAGGTGGCTACGAGCAGTACTTC
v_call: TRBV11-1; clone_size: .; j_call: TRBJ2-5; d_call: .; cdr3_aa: CASSLRRISETQYF; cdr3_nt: TGTGCCAGCAGCTTACGGAGGATATCGGAGACCCAGTACTTC